A selection of T cell receptor beta chains follows, all from one sample in a study of shared T cell receptors in the human thymus. Assay used: immunoSEQ multiplex PCR; TCRdb lists only in-frame clones, some missing. The sample lists roughly 560,000 clones, roughly 74% occurring once. This same sample was also taken into another study, of human thymus T cells.

Sequencing was performed on thymocytes. The origin of the receptors is a boy less than two years old with a congenital heart defect. The CDR3 runs from the conserved cysteine through the conserved F or W. D genes are given only for firm matches. The size of a clone is reported for some rows only, either as once, few or many, or as a class for expanded clones.

D	length	V	size	J	CDR3	DNA
.	17	TRBV7-2	.	TRBJ2-1	CASSTTLTTGDYNEQFF	TGTGCCAGCAGCACTACCCTGACTACCGGCGATTACAATGAGCAGTTCTTC
TRBD2	14	TRBV10-2	.	TRBJ2-3	CASRPSGRRNTQYF	TGCGCCAGCAGACCTAGCGGAAGGAGGAATACGCAGTATTTT
TRBD1	17	TRBV27	few	TRBJ2-7	CASSFATLRTGPDEQYF	TGTGCCAGCAGTTTCGCTACTCTTCGGACAGGCCCCGACGAGCAGTACTTC
.	14	TRBV28	.	TRBJ1-2	CASHGPLRDIGYTF	TGTGCCAGCCACGGCCCTCTTAGAGACATTGGCTACACCTTC
TRBD1	14	TRBV14	.	TRBJ2-3	CASSQDRDTDTQYF	TGTGCCAGCAGTCAGGACAGGGATACAGATACGCAGTATTTT
TRBD2	14	TRBV29-1	.	TRBJ2-1	CSVGLAHSYNEQFF	TGCAGCGTTGGACTAGCGCACTCCTACAATGAGCAGTTCTTC
.	15	TRBV7-3	.	TRBJ2-3	CASSSRAGSTDTQYF	TGTGCCAGCAGTAGTCGGGCAGGGAGCACAGATACGCAGTATTTT
TRBD1	15	TRBV5-1	.	TRBJ2-7	CASSLEGQGSYEQYF	TGCGCCAGCAGCTTGGAGGGACAGGGGTCCTACGAGCAGTACTTC
.	16	TRBV5-1	.	TRBJ2-1	CASSPKQALSYNEQFF	TGCGCCAGCAGCCCCAAACAGGCCCTATCCTACAATGAGCAGTTCTTC
.	13	TRBV5-1	.	TRBJ1-1	CASRARGNTEAFF	TGCGCCAGCAGGGCTCGGGGGAACACTGAAGCTTTCTTT
TRBD1	12	TRBV29-1	few	TRBJ2-7	CSVGDRGYEQYF	TGCAGCGTTGGTGACAGGGGATACGAGCAGTACTTC
.	14	TRBV6-5	.	TRBJ2-5	CASRMSPLRETQYF	TGTGCCAGCAGGATGAGTCCCCTCCGGGAGACCCAGTACTTC
.	13	TRBV4-3	.	TRBJ2-1	CASSQGGVNEQFF	TGCGCCAGCAGCCAAGGGGGGGTAAATGAGCAGTTCTTC
.	15	TRBV14	.	TRBJ1-3	CASSQRGDSGNTIYF	TGTGCCAGCAGCCAACGAGGAGACTCTGGAAACACCATATATTTT
TRBD1	14	TRBV7-9	.	TRBJ2-3	CASKGDRSTDTQYF	TGTGCCAGCAAGGGGGACAGGAGCACAGATACGCAGTATTTT
TRBD2	14	TRBV7-2	.	TRBJ2-7	CASGSGTSAHEQYF	TGTGCCAGCGGATCCGGGACTAGCGCCCACGAGCAGTACTTC
TRBD2	15	TRBV7-2	.	TRBJ2-1	CASSVLAGVRNEQFF	TGTGCCAGCAGCGTACTAGCGGGAGTTCGTAATGAGCAGTTCTTC
.	19	TRBV2	once	TRBJ1-1	CASSDGRGGDSLWNTEAFF	TGTGCCAGCAGTGACGGTAGGGGCGGAGACTCCCTTTGGAACACTGAAGCTTTCTTT
.	14	TRBV6-1	.	TRBJ2-2	CASRDSTNTGELFF	TGTGCCAGCAGGGACTCAACGAACACCGGGGAGCTGTTTTTT
TRBD2	17	TRBV7-6	.	TRBJ2-3	CASSLGGLAGDSDTQYF	TGTGCCAGCAGCTTAGGGGGACTAGCGGGAGACTCAGATACGCAGTATTTT
TRBD1	15	TRBV5-6	.	TRBJ2-7	CASSPAGQGSPEQYF	TGTGCCAGCAGCCCTGCCGGACAGGGAAGCCCCGAGCAGTACTTC
.	17	TRBV27	.	TRBJ2-3	CASNPSRGKGSTDTQYF	TGTGCCAGCAACCCCAGCCGGGGGAAAGGGAGCACAGATACGCAGTATTTT
TRBD1	15	TRBV15	.	TRBJ1-1	CATSTDRGGNTEAFF	TGTGCCACCAGCACCGACAGGGGGGGGAACACTGAAGCTTTCTTT
TRBD2	16	TRBV7-8	.	TRBJ2-1	CASSLGAREFSNEQFF	TGTGCCAGCAGTCTAGGGGCGCGGGAGTTCAGTAATGAGCAGTTCTTC
TRBD2	18	TRBV4-1	.	TRBJ2-7	CASSLIRTSGSSSYEQYF	TGCGCCAGCAGCCTTATAAGGACTAGCGGGTCTAGCTCCTACGAGCAGTACTTC